Each of the 25 T cell receptor beta chains below was sequenced from the same sample in a study of blood T cell repertoires in acute mononucleosis. Time point indicated: convalescence about 6 months (5-8 months) after acute presentation (visit 7). Repertoires were generated with immunoSEQ multiplex PCR, while TCRdb's copy carries only in-frame clones and drops some. The sample lists around 1,500 clones, nearly 25% occurring once. Sequencing was performed on EBV YVL epitope tetramer+ CD8+ T cells sorted from PBMCs, taken during convalescence from infectious mononucleosis. Subset indicated: CD8 T cells binding a tetramer with EBV BRLF1 109-117 peptide (YVL-BR). The receptors originated from a woman between 18 and 30 years old with infectious mononucleosis caused by EBV.

Turning to this clone: With only one base between it and a far larger clone, this is likely a read error. This rearrangement joins TRBV27 to TRBJ1-1; TRBD1 agrees at 7 bases. Germline V gives CDR1 MNHEY, CDR2 SMNVEV (reference sequence). The CDR3 is 16 amino acids. The CDR3 sequence: CASSFLGQTMNTEVFF. The CDR3 bases are TGTGCCAGCAGTTTTCTGGGACAGACAATGAACACTGAAGTTTTCTTT.

This clone has at least ten counts. At one of its ends the junction is not consistent with the germline gene, which may arise from a read error. The sample has other DNA sequences that encode this CDR3 too. V is TRBV28 and J is TRBJ2-7; D call uncertain. CDR3 size: 13 residues. Germline V gives CDR1 MDHEN, CDR2 SYDVKM. In DNA, the CDR3 is TGCGCCAGCATGCTCCCTTTTGGTGACGAGCAGTACTTC. Its translation is CASMLPFGDEQYF.

Turning to this clone: One junction end does not reproduce the germline sequence, and a read error may be involved. This rearrangement joins TRBV29-1 to TRBJ2-1; TRBD2 matches at 13 bases. The CDR3 contains 21 residues. From germline, CDR1 is SQVTM and CDR2 ANQGSEA. The CDR3 DNA reads TGCAGCGTCGGAGGGACAGGGTCCGGGACTAGCGGGGCACACTCCCACAATGAGCAGTTCTTC. It encodes CSVGGTGSGTSGAHSHNEQFF.

This clone was recorded many times. In DNA form, the CDR3 reads TGTGCCAGCAGCCGCTATAGCGATGAGCAGTTCTTC. It codes for CASSRYSDEQFF. V is TRBV7-6 and J is TRBJ2-1; weak D call: TRBD2 (5 bases). V gave up 5 bases and J gave up 8 bases, with 10 bases separating them. The CDR3 consists of 12 residues. CDR1 is SGHVS and CDR2 is FNYEAQ in the germline V gene.

In its sample, this clone was seen a few times. V usage is TRBV28 and J usage is TRBJ2-7; 9 nucleotides align to TRBD2. Germline CDR1 MDHEN, CDR2 SYDVKM. V lost 5 bases and J lost 2; bases outside the gene matches: 7. The CDR3 is 15 residues long. CDR3: CASSAYSGSAYEQYF. As DNA, the CDR3 is TGTGCCAGCAGTGCTTATAGCGGGAGCGCCTACGAGCAGTACTTC.

A remark on this clone: The junction differs from germline at one of its ends, possibly a read error. Additional DNA sequences in this sample encode the identical CDR3. The rearrangement links TRBV29-1 to TRBJ2-1, with TRBD2 matching over 13 bases. The CDR3 loop spans 21 amino acids. Germline V gene lookup returns CDR1 SQVTM and CDR2 ANQGSEA. CDR3: CCVGGTGSGTSGAYSYNEQFF. The CDR3 bases are TGCTGCGTAGGAGGTACAGGGTCCGGGACTAGCGGGGCATACTCCTACAATGAGCAGTTCTTC.

This chain uses TRBV27 with TRBJ1-1, with 7 bases that match TRBD1. The CDR3 runs 15 residues. Germline lookup yields CDR1 MNHEY and CDR2 SMNVEV (reference sequence). With V trimmed by 9 bases and J by 0 bases, 10 bases remained unmatched. CDR3 loop: CASFLGQTMNTEAFF. The DNA of the CDR3 is TGTGCCAGTTTTCTGGGACAGACAATGAACACTGAAGCTTTCTTT.

This clone was found a few times. The chain carries TRBV29-1 and TRBJ2-1; 13 nucleotides align to TRBD2. Germline CDR1 is SQVTM and CDR2 is ANQGSEA. The V segment lost 6 bases and the J segment 0 bases; nucleotides outside the gene matches: 20. This CDR3 is 21 amino acids long. The CDR3 coding sequence is TGCAGCGTAGGAGGGACAGGGGCCGGGACTAGCGGGGCAGACTCCTACAATGAGCAGTTCTTC. Its protein is CSVGGTGAGTSGADSYNEQFF.

This chain links TRBV7-6 with TRBJ1-2; D remains unclear. From germline, CDR1 is SGHVS and CDR2 FNYEAQ. V was pared by 6 bases and J by 7 bases, with 12 bases between. The CDR3 has 12 residues. CDR3 in amino acids: CASSYIGVGYTF. In DNA, the CDR3 is TGTGCCAGCAGTTATATCGGGGTTGGCTACACCTTC.

The V and J genes are TRBV11-2 and TRBJ2-1, with D maybe TRBD2 (6 bases). Germline V gene lookup returns CDR1 SGHAT and CDR2 FQNNGV. The CDR3 spans 12 residues. V was pared by 6 bases and J by 9 bases, with 12 bases between. CDR3 sequence: CASSPMGGEQFF. The CDR3 bases are TGTGCCAGCAGTCCCATGGGGGGTGAGCAGTTCTTC.

Of note for this clone: A far larger clone is off by one base, so a read error is likely. The DNA of the CDR3 is TGCAGCGTTTTTCTGGCGGGTCTAGCCAAAAACATTCAGTACTTC. It translates to CSVFLAGLAKNIQYF. J is TRBJ2-4 and V is TRBV29-1; TRBD2 might be the D (5 bases). There are 15 residues in the CDR3. Germline loops: CDR1 SQVTM, CDR2 ANQGSEA. V was clipped by 5 bases and J by 0 bases, with 14 bases between them.

This clone is categorized as medium-sized. The J gene is TRBJ2-1, the V gene TRBV6-5; maybe TRBD2 (6 bases). The CDR3 extends over 12 amino acids. The germline V and J ends were trimmed by 5 bases and 9 bases, with 11 bases remaining between them. The germline CDR1 and CDR2 sequences are MNHEY and SVGAGI. CDR3 protein: CASSPMGGEQFF. The DNA of the CDR3 is TGTGCCAGCAGTCCCATGGGGGGTGAGCAGTTCTTC.

About this clone itself: A far bigger clonotype differs at one base, so this is likely a read error. The V gene is TRBV7-6, the J gene TRBJ2-4; possible D gene TRBD2, 5 bases. From germline, CDR1 is SGHVS and CDR2 FNYEAQ. The CDR3 consists of 15 residues. Trimming removed 6 bases at V and 9 bases at J, with 21 bases between. This CDR3 reads CASSLMLGSGSIQYF. In nucleotides, the CDR3 is TGTGCCAGCAGTTTAATGCTGGGCAGCGGATCCATTCAGTACTTC.

This clone ranks as large. This same CDR3 is encoded by further DNA sequences in the sample. The chain is built from TRBV27 and TRBJ2-3; D is uncertain. Between the trimmed V and J ends, which lost 7 bases and 6 bases, there was a span of 8 bases. CDR1 and CDR2 from the germline V gene are MNHEY and SMNVEV (reference sequence). The CDR3 is made up of 11 amino acids. The CDR3 DNA reads as TGTGCCAGCACCCTAGGGGATACGCAGTATTTT. Translating it yields CASTLGDTQYF.

In the case of this clone: The junction departs from germline at one end; a sequencing error may be responsible. In the same sample, other DNA sequences code for this CDR3. The rearrangement joins TRBV29-1 to TRBJ2-1; 13 bases are shared with TRBD2. Germline values: CDR1 SQVTM, CDR2 ANQGSEA. The CDR3 has 21 amino acids. The CDR3 DNA is TGCCGCGTAGGCGGGACAGGGTCCGGGACTAGCGGGGCATACTCCTACAATGAGCAGTTCTTC. This codes for CRVGGTGSGTSGAYSYNEQFF.

About this clone: A far bigger clonotype differs at one base, so this is likely a read error. This chain uses TRBV28 with TRBJ2-7, with 8 bases fitting TRBD1. J was trimmed by 5 bases and V by 6 bases; bases with no gene match: 6. Germline loops: CDR1 MDHEN, CDR2 SYDVKM. CDR3 length: 13 residues. This chain's CDR3 is CASSAGGYHEQYF. The CDR3 DNA sequence: TGTGCCAGCAGCGCAGGGGGCTACCACGAGCAGTACTTC.

The V and J genes are TRBV29-1 and TRBJ2-1; 10 bases map to TRBD2. V dropped 6 bases and J dropped 0; count of bases not matched to a gene: 23. CDR3 length equals 21 residues. CDR1 SQVTM and CDR2 ANQGSEA come from the germline V gene. CDR3 coding DNA: TGCAGCGTAGGAGGGACATGGTCCGGGACTAGCGTGTCATACTCCTACAATGAGCAGTTCTTC. It codes for CSVGGTWSGTSVSYSYNEQFF.

This clone was detected ten times or more. The V call is TRBV11-3, the J call TRBJ1-1; unclear D gene. V lost 1 base, J lost 4 bases, and 13 bases lay in between. The CDR3 extends over 15 amino acids. From germline, CDR1 is SGHNT and CDR2 YENEEA. The CDR3 DNA follows: TGTGCCAGCAGCTTAGGTACTCTTCTCGGCACTGAAGCTTTCTTT. This encodes CASSLGTLLGTEAFF.

This clone is labeled large (0.1 to 1%). CDR3 loop: CSGQGSNYGYTF. The CDR3 DNA reads TGCAGCGGCCAGGGATCAAACTATGGCTACACCTTC. The genes are TRBV29-1 and TRBJ1-2, with a tentative D call TRBD1 (5 bases). The V gene lost 7 bases and the J gene lost 2 bases, with 11 bases spanning the gap. The CDR3 is 12 amino acids. Germline lookup yields CDR1 SQVTM and CDR2 ANQGSEA.

This clone has just a few counts. The rearrangement uses TRBV28 and TRBJ2-4; D is possibly TRBD1 (6 bases). The J call may be wrong; the DNA end is better matched by TRBJ2-7. Germline-derived CDR1 and CDR2 are MDHEN and SYDVKM. The CDR3 covers 13 residues. In DNA form, the CDR3 reads TGTGCCAGCATGGGACACCTTAGCTACGAGCAGTACTTC. Translating gives CASMGHLSYEQYF.

CDR3 amino acids: CSVVGTGSGTSWAYSYNEQFF. The CDR3 nucleotides read TGCAGCGTAGTAGGGACAGGGTCCGGGACTAGCTGGGCATACTCCTACAATGAGCAGTTCTTC. V usage is TRBV29-1 and J usage is TRBJ2-1, with D possibly called TRBD1 or TRBD2 (9 bases each). The germline V gene encodes CDR1 SQVTM and CDR2 ANQGSEA. V was trimmed by 6 bases and J by 0 bases, leaving 33 bases between them. The CDR3 has 21 amino acids.

V usage is TRBV6-4 and J usage is TRBJ2-5, with D perhaps TRBD1 (5 bases). Between the trimmed V and J ends, which lost 6 bases and 4 bases, there was a span of 18 bases. This CDR3 contains 15 residues. The V gene's germline CDR1 is MRHNA and CDR2 SNTAGT. The DNA of the CDR3 is TGTGCCAGCAGCGGCTTAAGGGGCAGTGGAGAGACCCAGTACTTC. Translation gives CASSGLRGSGETQYF.

A word on this clone: Other DNA sequences of this sample code for an identical CDR3. The V gene is TRBV29-1, the J gene TRBJ2-1, with 11 bases identical to TRBD2. Germline CDR1 and CDR2: SQVTM and ANQGSEA. The ends lost 6 bases at V and 0 bases at J; junction bases unmatched: 22. The length of the CDR3 is 21 residues. The CDR3 sequence: CSVGGTGSVTSGAYSYNEQFF. Written as DNA, the CDR3 is TGCAGCGTCGGAGGGACAGGGTCCGTGACTAGCGGGGCATACTCCTACAATGAGCAGTTCTTC.

The rearrangement joins TRBV28 to TRBJ1-5, with a possible D match to TRBD1 (6 bases). The CDR3 has 14 amino acids. CDR1 and CDR2 from the germline V gene are MDHEN and SYDVKM. Trimming took 9 bases from V and 6 from J, leaving 18 bases between them. The CDR3 loop reads CASFLLGGAQPQHF. CDR3 sequence (DNA): TGTGCCAGTTTCCTTCTGGGGGGGGCTCAGCCCCAGCATTTT. Together with reference TRBV28 and TRBJ1-5, the CDR3 gives the full variable domain: DVKVTQSSRYLVKRTGEKVFLECVQDMDHENMFWYRQDPGLGLRLIYFSYDVKMKEKGDIPEGYSVSREKKERFSLILESASTNQTSMYLCASFLLGGAQPQHFGDGTRLSIL.

Comments on this clone: This sample also contains other DNA sequences that code for the same CDR3. The chain's CDR3 is CSVGGTGSGTSWAYSYNEQFF. Written as DNA, the CDR3 is TGCAGCGTAGGTGGGACCGGGTCCGGGACTAGCTGGGCATACTCCTACAATGAGCAGTTCTTC. The chain employs TRBV29-1 and TRBJ2-1, with TRBD2 matching over 9 bases. The CDR3 is made up of 21 amino acids. CDR1 and CDR2 from the germline V gene are SQVTM and ANQGSEA. V dropped 6 bases and J dropped 0; count of bases not matched to a gene: 24.